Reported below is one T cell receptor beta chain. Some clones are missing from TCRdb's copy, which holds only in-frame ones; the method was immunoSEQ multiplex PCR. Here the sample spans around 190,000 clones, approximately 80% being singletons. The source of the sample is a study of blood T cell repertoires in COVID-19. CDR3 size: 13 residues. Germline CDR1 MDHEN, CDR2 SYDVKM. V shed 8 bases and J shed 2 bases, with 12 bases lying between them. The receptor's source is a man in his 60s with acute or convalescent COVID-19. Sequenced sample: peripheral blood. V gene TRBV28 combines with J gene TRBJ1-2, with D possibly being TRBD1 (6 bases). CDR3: CASRSRGNYGYTF. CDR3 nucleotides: TGTGCCAGCCGGTCCAGGGGAAACTATGGCTACACCTTC.